These 12 T cell receptor beta chains share one sample of origin, sequenced in a study of blood T cells in healthy people across ages. Alongside a J-beta primer mix, a sample-barcoded 5' primer served in a second PCR lasting about 7 to 12 cycles. TCRdb used MiXCR to reprocess the 5' RACE reads, holding one entry per CDR3 protein. The sample includes hundreds of thousands of distinct CDR3 sequences, roughly 48% of them seen just once. Sequenced material: blood. Receptor source: an elderly man in good health.

In this sample, this clonotype turned up a few times. V and J are TRBV29-1 and TRBJ1-5; 9 bases agree with TRBD1. The CDR3 runs to 13 residues. With 6 bases clipped from V and 7 bases from J, the junction kept 7 bases outside the gene matches. The germline V gene encodes CDR1 SQVTM and CDR2 ANQGSEA. CDR3 coding DNA: TGCAGCGTGCAACAGGGGGCACGGCAGCCCCAGCATTTT. Translated: CSVQQGARQPQHF.

The chain employs TRBV3-1 and TRBJ1-5, with TRBD1 matching 7 bases. The germline CDR1 and CDR2 sequences are LGHDT and YNNKEL (reference sequence). Unmatched junction bases numbered 6, after V lost 4 bases and J lost 6 bases. This CDR3 contains 14 residues. The CDR3 reads CASSPTGDGQPQHF. The CDR3 DNA sequence: TGTGCCAGCAGCCCTACAGGGGATGGTCAGCCCCAGCATTTT.

A remark on this clonotype: This may be a read error, as it is one base from a much larger clone. This chain joins TRBV29-1 and TRBJ2-1; TRBD1 matches at 8 bases. The end of the DNA is better explained by TRBJ2-7, so the J call may be wrong. CDR1 SQVTM and CDR2 ANQGSEA come from the germline V gene. The CDR3 consists of 16 residues. Here the CDR3 reads CSVEDRDRISYNEQYF. The CDR3 bases are TGCAGCGTGGAAGACCGGGACAGGATCTCCTACAATGAGCAGTACTTC.

The table lists this clonotype with a few counts. The CDR3 DNA is TGTGCCAGCAGCTCCATTCTCAGGGGGGGAAGATATACTGAAGCTTTCTTT. Protein: CASSSILRGGRYTEAFF. This chain uses TRBV7-9 with TRBJ1-1; TRBD1 matches at 7 bases. V lost 4 bases to trimming and J lost 5 bases; unmatched junction nucleotides: 16. CDR3 length: 17 amino acids. From germline, CDR1 is SEHNR and CDR2 FQNEAQ (reference sequence).

This clonotype was found a few times. This chain connects TRBV9 to TRBJ2-3; possibly TRBD2 for D (6 bases). V lost 0 bases, J lost 5 bases, and 10 bases lay in between. This CDR3 has 14 amino acids. From germline, CDR1 is SGDLS and CDR2 YYNGEE. The CDR3 DNA sequence: TGTGCCAGCAGCGTAGACGGGGGTGAAGATACGCAGTATTTT. Its translation is CASSVDGGEDTQYF. Together with reference TRBV9 and TRBJ2-3, the CDR3 gives the full variable domain: DSGVTQTPKHLITATGQRVTLRCSPRSGDLSVYWYQQSLDQGLQFLIQYYNGEERAKGNILERFSAQQFPDLHSELNLSSLELGDSALYFCASSVDGGEDTQYFGPGTRLTVL.

The genes are TRBV7-3 and TRBJ2-1; TRBD2 matches 11 bases. The J segment lost 9 bases and the V segment lost 3 bases, leaving 10 bases of the junction unmatched. CDR1 SGHTA and CDR2 FQGTGA come from the germline V gene. CDR3 size: 16 residues. In DNA form, the CDR3 reads TGTGCCAGCAGCTTTAATAGCGGGAGGGTTTCAAGTGAGCAGTTCTTC. Translated, it gives CASSFNSGRVSSEQFF. Using reference TRBV7-3 and TRBJ2-1 for the parts outside the CDR3, the full variable domain is GAGVSQTPSNKVTEKGKYVELRCDPISGHTALYWYRQSLGQGPEFLIYFQGTGAADDSGLPNDRFFAVRPEGSVSTLKIQRTERGDSAVYLCASSFNSGRVSSEQFFGPGTRLTVL.

This clonotype was seen only a few times. The chain uses TRBV20-1 and TRBJ2-2, with TRBD2 identical over 11 bases. Trimming removed 0 bases from V and 7 bases from J; junction bases left unmatched: 13. Germline loops: CDR1 DFQATT, CDR2 SNEGSKA (reference sequence). The CDR3 is made up of 18 amino acids. Here the CDR3 reads CSARDSGTSGGLSGELFF. The CDR3 region has the DNA TGCAGTGCTAGAGATTCCGGGACTAGCGGAGGACTTAGCGGGGAGCTGTTTTTT.

This clonotype was observed a handful of times. The genes are TRBV28 and TRBJ2-1; TRBD1 matches 12 bases. The CDR3 spans 15 residues. The J segment lost 6 bases and the V segment lost 2 bases, leaving 2 bases of the junction unmatched. Germline CDR1 is MDHEN and CDR2 is SYDVKM. CDR3 loop: CASSLPGQGANEQFF. CDR3 nucleotide sequence: TGTGCCAGCAGTTTACCGGGACAGGGGGCCAATGAGCAGTTCTTC.

On this clonotype: This may be a read error: a much more frequent sequence differs by one nucleotide. V and J are TRBV6-6 and TRBJ2-3; D may correspond to TRBD1 or TRBD2 (6 bases each). This CDR3 spans 15 amino acids. CDR1 and CDR2 from the germline V gene are MNHNY and SVGAGI (reference sequence). CDR3 amino acids: CASSYAGGPTGTQYF. The DNA for the CDR3 is TGTGCCAGCAGTTACGCCGGGGGCCCCACAGGTACGCAGTATTTT.

This clonotype was counted between two and nine times. This sequence joins TRBV7-3 and TRBJ2-7; D is undetermined. The CDR3 contains 14 residues. Between the trimmed V and J ends, which lost 6 bases and 2 bases, there was a span of 14 bases. Germline values: CDR1 SGHTA, CDR2 FQGTGA. The CDR3 loop reads CASSKKVATYEQYF. In DNA form, the CDR3 reads TGTGCCAGCAGTAAAAAGGTAGCCACCTACGAGCAGTACTTC.

The chain has TRBV6-5 and TRBJ2-7; 8 bases fit TRBD2. The CDR3 spans 17 residues. J was trimmed by 2 bases and V by 2 bases; bases with no gene match: 11. From germline, CDR1 is MNHEY and CDR2 SVGAGI. The CDR3 nucleotides read TGTGCCAGCAGTTACAGTGGGCAGCGGGAGTTAGCCTACGAGCAGTACTTC. It encodes CASSYSGQRELAYEQYF.

Concerning this clonotype: A much larger clone lies a single base off, so this may be a read error. The rearrangement links TRBV7-9 to TRBJ2-6; D call uncertain. Germline CDR1 is SEHNR and CDR2 is FQNEAQ (reference sequence). The CDR3 runs to 15 residues. This chain's CDR3 is CAGSLDRAGANVLTF. CDR3 sequence (DNA): TGTGCCGGCAGCTTAGACCGGGCTGGGGCCAACGTCCTGACTTTC.